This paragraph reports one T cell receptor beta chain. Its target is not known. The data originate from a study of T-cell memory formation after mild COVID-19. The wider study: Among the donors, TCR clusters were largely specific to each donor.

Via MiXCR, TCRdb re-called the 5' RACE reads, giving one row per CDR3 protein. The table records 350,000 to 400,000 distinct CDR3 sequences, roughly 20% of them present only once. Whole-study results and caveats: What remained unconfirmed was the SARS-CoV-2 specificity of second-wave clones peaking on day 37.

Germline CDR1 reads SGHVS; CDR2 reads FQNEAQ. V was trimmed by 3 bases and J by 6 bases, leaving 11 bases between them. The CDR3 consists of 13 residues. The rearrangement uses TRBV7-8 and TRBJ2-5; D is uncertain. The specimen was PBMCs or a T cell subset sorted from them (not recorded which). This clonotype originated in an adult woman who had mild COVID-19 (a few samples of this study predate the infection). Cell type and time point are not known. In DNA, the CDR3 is TGTGCCAGCAGCTTCAGGCTCTCAAAGACCCAGTACTTC. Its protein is CASSFRLSKTQYF.